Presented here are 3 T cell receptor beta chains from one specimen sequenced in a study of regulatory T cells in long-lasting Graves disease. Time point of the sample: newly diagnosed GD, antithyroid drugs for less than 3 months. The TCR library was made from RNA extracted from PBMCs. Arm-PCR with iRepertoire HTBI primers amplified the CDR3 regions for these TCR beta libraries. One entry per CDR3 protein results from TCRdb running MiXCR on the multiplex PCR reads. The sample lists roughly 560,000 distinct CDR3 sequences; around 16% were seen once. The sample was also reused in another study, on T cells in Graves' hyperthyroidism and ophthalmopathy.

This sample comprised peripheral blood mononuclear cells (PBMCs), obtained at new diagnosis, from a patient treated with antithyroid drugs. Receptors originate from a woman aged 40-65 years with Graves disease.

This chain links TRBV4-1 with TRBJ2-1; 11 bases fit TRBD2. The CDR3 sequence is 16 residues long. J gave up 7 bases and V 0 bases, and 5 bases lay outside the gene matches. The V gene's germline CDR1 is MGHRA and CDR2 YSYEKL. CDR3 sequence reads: CASSQDSGGAWNEQFF. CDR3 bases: TGCGCCAGCAGCCAAGATAGCGGGGGGGCCTGGAATGAGCAGTTCTTC.

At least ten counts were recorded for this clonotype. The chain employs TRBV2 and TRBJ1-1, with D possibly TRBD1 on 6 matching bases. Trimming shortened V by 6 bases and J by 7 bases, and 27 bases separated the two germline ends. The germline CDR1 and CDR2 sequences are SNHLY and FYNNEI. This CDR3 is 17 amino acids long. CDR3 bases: TGTGCCAGCAGCCCCTACGCTACAGGGCTGGAGGCGAGTGAAGCTTTCTTT. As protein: CASSPYATGLEASEAFF. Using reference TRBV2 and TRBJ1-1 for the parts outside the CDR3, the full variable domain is EPEVTQTPSHQVTQMGQEVILRCVPISNHLYFYWYRQILGQKVEFLVSFYNNEISEKSEIFDDQFSVERPDGSNFTLKIRSTKLEDSAMYFCASSPYATGLEASEAFFGQGTRLTVV.

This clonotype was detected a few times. The CDR3 reads CASSRPGAGVTMDTQYF. CDR3 coding DNA: TGTGCCAGCAGCCGTCCGGGGGCAGGGGTAACCATGGATACGCAGTATTTT. This sequence joins TRBV5-6 and TRBJ2-3; D possibly matches TRBD1 or TRBD2 (6 bases each). The CDR3 loop spans 17 amino acids. Looked up from germline, CDR1 is SGHDT and CDR2 is YYEEEE. Trimming stripped 4 bases from V and 6 bases from J, with 24 bases between.